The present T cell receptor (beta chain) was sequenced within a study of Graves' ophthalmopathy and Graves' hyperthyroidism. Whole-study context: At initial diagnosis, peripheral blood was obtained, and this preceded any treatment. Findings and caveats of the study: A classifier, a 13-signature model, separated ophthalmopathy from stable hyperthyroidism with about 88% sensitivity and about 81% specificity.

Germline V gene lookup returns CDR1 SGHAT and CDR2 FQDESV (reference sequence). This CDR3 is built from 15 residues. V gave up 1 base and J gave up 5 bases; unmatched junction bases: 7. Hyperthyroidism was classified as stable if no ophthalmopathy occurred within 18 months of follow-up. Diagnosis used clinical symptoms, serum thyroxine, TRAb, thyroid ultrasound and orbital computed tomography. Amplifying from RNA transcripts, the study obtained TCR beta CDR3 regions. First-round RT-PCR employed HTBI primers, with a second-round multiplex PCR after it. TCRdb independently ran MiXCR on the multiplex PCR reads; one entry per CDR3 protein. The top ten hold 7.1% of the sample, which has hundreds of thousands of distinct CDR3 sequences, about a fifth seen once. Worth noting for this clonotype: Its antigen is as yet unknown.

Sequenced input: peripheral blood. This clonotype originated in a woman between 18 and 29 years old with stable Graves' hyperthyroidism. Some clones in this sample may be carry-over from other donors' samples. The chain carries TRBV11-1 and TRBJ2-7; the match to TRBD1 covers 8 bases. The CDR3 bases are TGTGCCAGCAGCTTAGGATGGCAGGGGGCGGACGAGCAGTACTTC. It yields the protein CASSLGWQGADEQYF. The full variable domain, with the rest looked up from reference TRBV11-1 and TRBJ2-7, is EAEVAQSPRYKITEKSQAVAFWCDPISGHATLYWYRQILGQGPELLVQFQDESVVDDSQLPKDRFSAERLKGVDSTLKIQPAELGDSAMYLCASSLGWQGADEQYFGPGTRLTVT.